These 3 T cell receptor beta chains were sequenced from one sample in a study of cytomegalovirus exposure and HLA in healthy donors. Primers: 60 Vbeta forward and 13 Jbeta reverse. Method: immunoSEQ multiplex PCR; TCRdb's copy keeps in-frame clones and lacks some. The table records 150,000 or so clones, roughly 80% of them present only once. The sample was PBMCs. The source is a man aged 35-49 years in good health and CMV-seronegative.

The chain is built from TRBV6-5 and TRBJ1-1, with 7 nucleotides matching TRBD1. V shed 2 bases and J 5 bases; nucleotides not matched to a gene: 11. The CDR3 covers 16 residues. Germline loops: CDR1 MNHEY, CDR2 SVGAGI. In DNA, the CDR3 is TGTGCCAGCAGTTACACCCATACAGGGGTCGGTACTGAAGCTTTCTTT. This gives the protein CASSYTHTGVGTEAFF.

The chain joins TRBV6-1 to TRBJ1-3; D is unresolved. This CDR3 spans 12 amino acids. V lost 3 bases and J lost 6, with 6 bases in between. The germline gives CDR1 MNHNS, CDR2 SASEGT. CDR3: CASSDQLNTIYF. The CDR3 DNA reads TGTGCCAGCAGTGATCAGTTAAACACCATATATTTT.

The chain uses TRBV4-2 and TRBJ2-4; 8 bases line up with TRBD1. This CDR3 has 12 amino acids. The J segment lost 14 bases and the V segment lost 1 base, leaving 4 bases of the junction unmatched. Germline V CDR1 and CDR2: LGHNA, YNFKEQ. The CDR3, as DNA: TGTGCCAGCAGCCAAGGTGGACAGGGAGAGTACTTC. It translates to CASSQGGQGEYF.